This is a list of T cell receptor beta chains from one sample in a study of graft-versus-host responses after intestinal transplantation. The repertoire was sequenced with immunoSEQ multiplex PCR; TCRdb's copy has only in-frame clones and lacks some. The data show 98,000 or so clones, about 82% seen once. Sequences were derived from PBMCs, sampled 255 days after intestinal transplant. The receptors stem from a human patient who received an intestinal transplant, so some T cells may come from the graft donor. Both conserved end residues are part of each CDR3. A D gene is named only where the DNA matches it firmly. The size entry is marked missing in some rows and otherwise reads once, few, many or a size class.

j_gene | abundance | d_gene | v_gene | CDR3nt | CDR3aa
TRBJ2-1 | . | TRBD2 | TRBV10-1 | TGCGCCAGCAGTAAAGATAGCGGGGGTAATGAGCAGTTCTTC | CASSKDSGGNEQFF
TRBJ2-3 | once | . | TRBV11-1 | TGTGCCAGCAGCTTAGACAGGGATTATGGAGATACGCAGTATTTT | CASSLDRDYGDTQYF
TRBJ2-7 | once | TRBD2 | TRBV28 | TGTGCCAGCAGTTTAAGGGGACTAGATGCCTACGAGCAGTACTTC | CASSLRGLDAYEQYF
TRBJ1-2 | once | TRBD1 | TRBV6-1 | TGTGCCAGCAGTGTAAGGGGGCTAAAAAGCTATGGCTACACCTTC | CASSVRGLKSYGYTF
TRBJ1-1 | . | . | TRBV5-1 | TGCGCCAGCAGCTTGGCCCAGGGGCTGGTGAACACTGAAGCTTTCTTT | CASSLAQGLVNTEAFF
TRBJ2-5 | . | . | TRBV9 | TGTGCCAGCAGCCCCCCACTGGGCCTCCAAGAGACCCAGTACTTC | CASSPPLGLQETQYF
TRBJ1-2 | few | . | TRBV6-1 | TGTGCCAGCAGCCACAGGAATACTAACTATGGCTACACCTTC | CASSHRNTNYGYTF
TRBJ2-3 | . | . | TRBV6-5 | TGTGCCAGCACGTCCACAGATACGCAGTATTTT | CASTSTDTQYF
TRBJ2-1 | . | . | TRBV12-5 | TGTGCTAGTGGTTTGACCACACTAGTTTATGAGCAGTTCTTC | CASGLTTLVYEQFF
TRBJ1-4 | . | TRBD1 | TRBV7-2 | TGTGCCAGCAGCTTGAGGACAGGCGAAAAACTGTTTTTT | CASSLRTGEKLFF
TRBJ1-1 | few | . | TRBV6-6 | TGTGCCAGCGGGGCACCGAACACTGAAGCTTTCTTT | CASGAPNTEAFF
TRBJ2-2 | . | . | TRBV11-2 | TGTGCCAGCAGCTTAGGACGCACCGGGGAGCTGTTTTTT | CASSLGRTGELFF
TRBJ2-5 | . | . | TRBV5-1 | TGCGCCAGCAGCCTTATGGGGAAACAAGAGACCCAGTACTTC | CASSLMGKQETQYF
TRBJ1-4 | . | TRBD1 | TRBV7-9 | TGTGCCAGCAGCGCCCGACAGGGGACAAATGAAAAACTGTTTTTT | CASSARQGTNEKLFF
TRBJ2-1 | . | TRBD1 | TRBV9 | TGTGCCAGCAGCGTAGGGACAGGGGGCAATGAGCAGTTCTTC | CASSVGTGGNEQFF
TRBJ2-7 | . | TRBD1 | TRBV6-5 | TGTGCCAGCATCCTCGGGACAGCCTCCTACGAGCAGTACTTC | CASILGTASYEQYF
TRBJ1-5 | . | . | TRBV7-9 | TGTGCCAGCAGCTTATCCGGTGCAGGCCCAGGTAATCAGCCCCAGCATTTT | CASSLSGAGPGNQPQHF
TRBJ2-7 | . | . | TRBV27 | TGTGCCAGCAGGAGCAGGGTTACTCCCCACCCTGGCACCTCCTACGAGCAGTACTTC | CASRSRVTPHPGTSYEQYF
TRBJ2-3 | . | TRBD2 | TRBV9 | TGTGCCAGCAGCGTGAGTAGCGGGGCCACAGATACGCAGTATTTT | CASSVSSGATDTQYF
TRBJ2-2 | . | TRBD2 | TRBV11-3 | TGTGCCAGCAGCACCTCCAGACTAGCGGGGGTGGGGGAGCTGTTTTTT | CASSTSRLAGVGELFF
TRBJ1-5 | . | . | TRBV6-6 | TGTGCCAGCAGTTACGAGGGGGGGCTCAATCAGCCCCAGCATTTT | CASSYEGGLNQPQHF
TRBJ1-5 | . | . | TRBV18 | TGTGCCAGCTCACCACCGGGTGGGATCAATCAGCCCCAGCATTTT | CASSPPGGINQPQHF
TRBJ1-2 | . | . | TRBV6-5 | TGTGCCAGCAGCCCGGACTTCCCGTCTAAAGGCTACACCTTC | CASSPDFPSKGYTF
TRBJ1-2 | . | . | TRBV7-9 | TGTGCCAGCAGTTTAGGAGGAGGGGAGAAGGGCAGGACCTTC | CASSLGGGEKGRTF
TRBJ2-7 | . | . | TRBV4-1 | TGCGCCAGCAGCCAAGATGGGGGATACGAGCAGTACTTC | CASSQDGGYEQYF
TRBJ1-5 | . | . | TRBV19 | TGTGCCAGTAGGGATTTGAGCAATCAGCCCCAGCATTTT | CASRDLSNQPQHF
TRBJ2-7 | . | TRBD1 | TRBV5-1 | TGCGCCAGCAGCTGGTCCGGGACAGAAGAAACGAAGGGCATCTACGAGCAGTACTTC | CASSWSGTEETKGIYEQYF
TRBJ1-3 | . | . | TRBV7-2 | TGTGCCAGCAGCTTGGAAGCCGGGAGCTTTGGAAACACCATATATTTT | CASSLEAGSFGNTIYF
TRBJ1-2 | . | TRBD1 | TRBV5-4 | TGTGCCAGCGGCCCTTGGTCGGACAGGGGGCATGGCTACACCTTC | CASGPWSDRGHGYTF
TRBJ2-3 | . | TRBD1 | TRBV7-6 | TGTGCCAGCGCCTCCATGCTTGGGGCAGGGGGAGATACGCAGTATTTT | CASASMLGAGGDTQYF
TRBJ2-3 | . | . | TRBV27 | TGTGCCAGCAGTTCTAGTCGTCTCAGCACAGATACGCAGTATTTT | CASSSSRLSTDTQYF
TRBJ1-2 | . | . | TRBV2 | TGTGCCAGCACCGAGGGCAGGCCTGGCTACACCTTC | CASTEGRPGYTF
TRBJ2-5 | . | TRBD1 | TRBV13 | TGTGCCAGCAGCTTAGGAGTATGGGGACAGGGAGAGAGAGAGACCCAGTACTTC | CASSLGVWGQGERETQYF
TRBJ2-2 | . | TRBD1 | TRBV10-3 | TGTGCCATCGGACAGGGGTACACCGGGGAGCTGTTTTTT | CAIGQGYTGELFF
TRBJ2-1 | few | TRBD2 | TRBV5-3 | TGTGCCAGAAGCTCCCCGACTAGCGGGAGGGCCAAGGATGAGCAGTTCTTC | CARSSPTSGRAKDEQFF
TRBJ2-1 | . | . | TRBV5-8 | TGTGCCAGCAGTTCCTACAATGAGCAGTTCTTC | CASSSYNEQFF
TRBJ2-1 | . | . | TRBV9 | TGTGCCAGCAGCGGACCGGACAGCACGAACCACAATGAGCAGCTCTTC | CASSGPDSTNHNEQLF
TRBJ2-1 | . | TRBD2 | TRBV5-4 | TGTGCCAGCAGCTTGGGTAGCGGGGGGGCAGGGTCTGTCCACAATGAGCAGTTCTTC | CASSLGSGGAGSVHNEQFF
TRBJ1-2 | . | TRBD1 | TRBV28 | TGTGCCAGCAGTTCCCCGGGACAGGGTTATGGCTACACCTTC | CASSSPGQGYGYTF
TRBJ1-4 | . | . | TRBV7-9 | TGTGCCAGCAGCTTAAACCCACGGGAAAAACTGTTTTTT | CASSLNPREKLFF
TRBJ2-1 | . | . | TRBV4-2 | TGTGCCAGCCGTGACCCCCCCAGGGAGCAGTTCTTC | CASRDPPREQFF
TRBJ2-5 | . | TRBD1 | TRBV5-4 | TGTGCCAGCAGCTTACCCAGGGGGGAGACCCAGTACTTC | CASSLPRGETQYF
TRBJ1-5 | once | TRBD1 | TRBV6-6 | TGTGCCAGCAGTTACTCGACAGGGGCGAGCAATCAGCCCCAGCATTTT | CASSYSTGASNQPQHF
TRBJ1-2 | . | . | TRBV9 | TGTGCCAGCACCGGGACGGTCAACTATGGCTACACCTTC | CASTGTVNYGYTF
TRBJ2-5 | . | . | TRBV28 | TGTGCCAGCATACTCGCAGGGGACCCATTGGGGACCCAGTACTTC | CASILAGDPLGTQYF
TRBJ2-7 | . | . | TRBV4-1 | TGCGCCAGCAGCCAAGGACTGCTCACATCTGACGAGCAGTACTTC | CASSQGLLTSDEQYF
TRBJ2-7 | once | TRBD1 | TRBV19 | TGTGCCAGTAGCCCCGAGGCGACAGGGTCCATCTCCTACGAGCAGTACTTC | CASSPEATGSISYEQYF
TRBJ1-2 | . | . | TRBV29-1 | TGCAGCGTTGAATTGGGGTGGCAAGGCTACACCTTC | CSVELGWQGYTF
TRBJ2-2 | . | . | TRBV11-3 | TGTGCCAGCAGCTTCGTTTCCGGCGCGGAGCTGTTTTTT | CASSFVSGAELFF
TRBJ1-2 | . | TRBD1 | TRBV19 | TGTGCCAGTAGTATGGGACAGTTTAACTATGGCTACACCTTC | CASSMGQFNYGYTF
TRBJ1-3 | . | . | TRBV18 | TGTGCCAGCTCACCACCCTCCAGCCGCTCTGGAAACACCATATATTTT | CASSPPSSRSGNTIYF
TRBJ2-1 | . | TRBD2 | TRBV5-1 | TGCGCCAGCAGCTTGAGAAGACTAGCGGGAAACTCCTACAATGAGCAGTTCTTC | CASSLRRLAGNSYNEQFF
TRBJ2-2 | . | . | TRBV13 | TGTGCCAGCAGCTTACGGATGAACACCGGGGAGCTGTTTTTT | CASSLRMNTGELFF